A selection of T cell receptor beta chains follows, all from one sample in a study of blood T cell repertoires in COVID-19. Generated by immunoSEQ multiplex PCR, the TCRdb table keeps only in-frame clones and is missing some. This table has about 350,000 clones, 75% to 90% appearing once. The sequenced material came from peripheral blood. These TCRs come from a woman aged 60-75 years with COVID-19, enrolled during active disease. Both conserved end residues are part of each CDR3. The order of the fields is J gene, clone size, D gene, V gene, CDR3 protein, CDR3 DNA. D genes are given only for firm matches. Only some rows state a clone size, as once, few, many or a class for expanded clones.

j_call: TRBJ2-1; clone_size: .; d_call: .; v_call: TRBV27; cdr3_aa: CASSQRGEQFF; cdr3_nt: TGTGCCAGCAGTCAAAGGGGTGAGCAGTTCTTC
j_call: TRBJ1-1; clone_size: .; d_call: TRBD1; v_call: TRBV2; cdr3_aa: CASRGTGMVTEAFF; cdr3_nt: TGTGCCAGCAGGGGGACAGGGATGGTAACTGAAGCTTTCTTT
j_call: TRBJ2-5; clone_size: .; d_call: TRBD1; v_call: TRBV5-1; cdr3_aa: CASSAGQGWETQYF; cdr3_nt: TGCGCCAGCAGCGCGGGACAGGGGTGGGAGACCCAGTACTTC
j_call: TRBJ2-3; clone_size: .; d_call: TRBD2; v_call: TRBV10-3; cdr3_aa: CAITPGGGGVGDTQYF; cdr3_nt: TGTGCCATCACCCCTGGGGGCGGGGGGGTTGGAGATACGCAGTATTTT
j_call: TRBJ1-2; clone_size: .; d_call: .; v_call: TRBV6-5; cdr3_aa: CVVRRLSPYGYTF; cdr3_nt: TGTGTGGTGCGGAGGCTCTCTCCCTATGGCTACACCTTC
j_call: TRBJ2-4; clone_size: .; d_call: .; v_call: TRBV9; cdr3_aa: CASSFQSGGNIQYF; cdr3_nt: TGTGCCAGCAGCTTCCAGTCGGGCGGGAACATTCAGTACTTC
j_call: TRBJ1-5; clone_size: .; d_call: .; v_call: TRBV6-6; cdr3_aa: CASSYFAGDSNQPQHF; cdr3_nt: TGTGCCAGCAGTTACTTTGCAGGGGATAGCAATCAGCCCCAGCATTTT
j_call: TRBJ2-3; clone_size: once; d_call: .; v_call: TRBV2; cdr3_aa: CASSEAGEGTDTQYF; cdr3_nt: TGTGCCAGCAGTGAGGCAGGGGAAGGCACAGATACGCAGTATTTT
j_call: TRBJ2-5; clone_size: .; d_call: TRBD2; v_call: TRBV2; cdr3_aa: CASSAGLGQETQYF; cdr3_nt: TGTGCCAGCAGCGCCGGACTAGGCCAAGAGACCCAGTACTTC
j_call: TRBJ2-1; clone_size: .; d_call: .; v_call: TRBV11-2; cdr3_aa: CASMWGPIYNEQFF; cdr3_nt: TGTGCCAGCATGTGGGGGCCGATCTACAATGAGCAGTTCTTC
j_call: TRBJ2-3; clone_size: .; d_call: .; v_call: TRBV19; cdr3_aa: CASRGGPGREKYF; cdr3_nt: TGTGCCAGTAGGGGGGGGCCGGGCAGGGAGAAGTATTTT
j_call: TRBJ1-2; clone_size: .; d_call: .; v_call: TRBV6-5; cdr3_aa: CASSYGQGMSYTF; cdr3_nt: TGTGCCAGCAGTTACGGCCAGGGGATGAGCTACACCTTC
j_call: TRBJ2-7; clone_size: .; d_call: .; v_call: TRBV11-3; cdr3_aa: CASSLFPGSYEQYF; cdr3_nt: TGTGCCAGCAGCCTCTTTCCGGGTTCCTACGAGCAGTACTTC
j_call: TRBJ2-7; clone_size: .; d_call: TRBD1; v_call: TRBV6-5; cdr3_aa: CASSSGTGDGFREQYF; cdr3_nt: TGTGCCAGCAGTTCAGGAACAGGGGATGGTTTTCGCGAGCAGTACTTC
j_call: TRBJ1-6; clone_size: few; d_call: .; v_call: TRBV19; cdr3_aa: CASSLSGGRGDSPLHF; cdr3_nt: TGTGCCAGTAGCCTCTCGGGGGGTCGGGGTGATTCACCCCTCCACTTT
j_call: TRBJ2-5; clone_size: .; d_call: .; v_call: TRBV6-5; cdr3_aa: CASSYETGSQETQYF; cdr3_nt: TGTGCCAGCAGTTACGAGACGGGGTCCCAAGAGACCCAGTACTTC
j_call: TRBJ2-3; clone_size: .; d_call: TRBD2; v_call: TRBV30; cdr3_aa: CAWSEGLAGDTDTQYF; cdr3_nt: TGTGCCTGGAGTGAGGGACTAGCGGGGGACACAGATACGCAGTATTTT
j_call: TRBJ2-4; clone_size: .; d_call: .; v_call: TRBV3-1/TRBV3-2; cdr3_aa: CASSLCDPLQRKNIQYF; cdr3_nt: TGTGCCAGCAGCTTATGCGATCCCTTGCAAAGAAAAAACATTCAGTACTTC
j_call: TRBJ1-2; clone_size: .; d_call: .; v_call: TRBV6-6; cdr3_aa: CASRSGGHGYTF; cdr3_nt: TGTGCCAGCAGGTCGGGGGGCCATGGCTACACCTTC
j_call: TRBJ1-3; clone_size: .; d_call: .; v_call: TRBV18; cdr3_aa: CASSSTGSPLGGNTIYF; cdr3_nt: TGTGCCAGCTCATCTACCGGGTCCCCCCTCGGTGGAAACACCATATATTTT
j_call: TRBJ1-1; clone_size: .; d_call: .; v_call: TRBV10-3; cdr3_aa: CATLGGTEAFF; cdr3_nt: TGTGCCACCTTGGGGGGGACTGAAGCTTTCTTT
j_call: TRBJ2-3; clone_size: .; d_call: .; v_call: TRBV27; cdr3_aa: CASRLGAALPTDTQYF; cdr3_nt: TGTGCCAGCCGGTTAGGGGCGGCCCTTCCCACAGATACGCAGTATTTT
j_call: TRBJ1-5; clone_size: .; d_call: .; v_call: TRBV12-3/TRBV12-4; cdr3_aa: CASSKGGGTPQHF; cdr3_nt: TGTGCCAGCAGTAAGGGGGGGGGTACGCCCCAGCATTTT
j_call: TRBJ2-3; clone_size: few; d_call: TRBD1; v_call: TRBV13; cdr3_aa: CASSYRGYQDTQYF; cdr3_nt: TGTGCCAGCAGCTACAGGGGGTATCAAGATACGCAGTATTTT
j_call: TRBJ2-7; clone_size: .; d_call: TRBD2; v_call: TRBV25-1; cdr3_aa: CASSESTGGRGEQYF; cdr3_nt: TGTGCCAGCAGTGAATCCACGGGGGGAAGAGGTGAGCAGTACTTC
j_call: TRBJ2-1; clone_size: once; d_call: TRBD2; v_call: TRBV7-2; cdr3_aa: CASSFIGGGNEQFF; cdr3_nt: TGTGCCAGCAGCTTTATCGGGGGGGGAAATGAGCAGTTCTTC
j_call: TRBJ2-7; clone_size: .; d_call: TRBD2; v_call: TRBV4-2; cdr3_aa: CASSQEPGLAGRTPYEQYF; cdr3_nt: TGTGCCAGCAGCCAAGAACCGGGACTAGCGGGGAGGACCCCCTACGAGCAGTACTTC
j_call: TRBJ1-5; clone_size: few; d_call: TRBD1; v_call: TRBV11-2; cdr3_aa: CASSLGTVTGGYQPQHF; cdr3_nt: TGTGCCAGCAGCTTAGGAACCGTTACAGGGGGGTATCAGCCCCAGCATTTT
j_call: TRBJ2-5; clone_size: .; d_call: TRBD1; v_call: TRBV19; cdr3_aa: CASSWTGNQETQYF; cdr3_nt: TGTGCCAGTAGCTGGACAGGGAACCAAGAGACCCAGTACTTC
j_call: TRBJ1-1; clone_size: few; d_call: .; v_call: TRBV6-2/TRBV6-3; cdr3_aa: CASSRAGGAAAYTEAFF; cdr3_nt: TGTGCCAGCAGTCGCGCGGGGGGGGCGGCCGCTTACACTGAAGCTTTCTTT
j_call: TRBJ1-1; clone_size: few; d_call: .; v_call: TRBV4-2; cdr3_aa: CASTWGGANTEAFF; cdr3_nt: TGTGCCAGCACGTGGGGAGGGGCCAACACTGAAGCTTTCTTT
j_call: TRBJ1-1; clone_size: once; d_call: TRBD1; v_call: TRBV3-1/TRBV3-2; cdr3_aa: CASSPGTGGNTEAFF; cdr3_nt: TGTGCCAGCAGCCCCGGGACAGGGGGGAACACTGAAGCTTTCTTT
j_call: TRBJ1-1; clone_size: .; d_call: TRBD1; v_call: TRBV11-3; cdr3_aa: CASRGQGAATEAFF; cdr3_nt: TGTGCCAGCAGGGGACAGGGGGCGGCCACTGAAGCTTTCTTT
j_call: TRBJ1-2; clone_size: .; d_call: .; v_call: TRBV7-3; cdr3_aa: CASSLSGAGGYTF; cdr3_nt: TGTGCCAGCAGCTTATCTGGGGCTGGGGGCTACACCTTC
j_call: TRBJ2-3; clone_size: .; d_call: .; v_call: TRBV24-1; cdr3_aa: CATSDTRKTDTQYF; cdr3_nt: TGTGCCACCAGTGATACTCGAAAAACAGATACGCAGTATTTT
j_call: TRBJ2-7; clone_size: .; d_call: TRBD1; v_call: TRBV7-9; cdr3_aa: CASRPDRGDFYEQYF; cdr3_nt: TGTGCCAGCAGACCCGACAGGGGCGACTTCTACGAGCAGTACTTC
j_call: TRBJ2-2; clone_size: .; d_call: TRBD1; v_call: TRBV25-1; cdr3_aa: CASSEQGAIGELFF; cdr3_nt: TGTGCCAGCAGTGAACAGGGGGCTATCGGGGAGCTGTTTTTT
j_call: TRBJ2-7; clone_size: .; d_call: .; v_call: TRBV7-2; cdr3_aa: CASSLAGGPYEQYF; cdr3_nt: TGTGCCAGCAGCTTAGCCGGGGGACCATACGAGCAGTACTTC
j_call: TRBJ1-1; clone_size: once; d_call: .; v_call: TRBV25-1; cdr3_aa: CASSEFGGMNTEAFF; cdr3_nt: TGTGCCAGCAGTGAATTTGGGGGGATGAACACTGAAGCTTTCTTT
j_call: TRBJ2-3; clone_size: .; d_call: TRBD1; v_call: TRBV10-3; cdr3_aa: CAISEGTGWDTQYF; cdr3_nt: TGTGCCATCAGTGAGGGGACAGGGTGGGATACGCAGTATTTT